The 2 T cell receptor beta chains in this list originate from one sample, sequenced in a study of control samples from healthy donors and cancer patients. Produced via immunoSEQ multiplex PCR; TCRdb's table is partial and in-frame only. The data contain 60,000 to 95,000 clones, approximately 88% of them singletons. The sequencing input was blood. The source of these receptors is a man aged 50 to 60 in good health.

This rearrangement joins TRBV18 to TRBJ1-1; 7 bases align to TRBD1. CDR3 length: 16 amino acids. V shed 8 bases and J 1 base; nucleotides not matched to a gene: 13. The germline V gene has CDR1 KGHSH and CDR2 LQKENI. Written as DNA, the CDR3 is TGTGCCAGCCAACGCGGCGTAGGGGGCGAGAACACTGAAGCTTTCTTT. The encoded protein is CASQRGVGGENTEAFF.

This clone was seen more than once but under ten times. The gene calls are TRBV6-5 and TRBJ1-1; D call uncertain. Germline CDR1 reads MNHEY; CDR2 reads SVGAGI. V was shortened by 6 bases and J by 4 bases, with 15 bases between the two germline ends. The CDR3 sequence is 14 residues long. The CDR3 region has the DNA TGTGCCAGCAGCAACTTCTCGCCGGGCACTGAAGCTTTCTTT. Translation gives CASSNFSPGTEAFF.